The clone carrying this T cell receptor (beta chain) was detected only once. The data were obtained in a study of PD-L1 blockade in urothelial cancer. At the level of the study: Of prior chemotherapy regimens, patients had received between 0 and 3. Blood samples had a median of approximately 140,000 T cells, tens of thousands of unique TCRs, and clonality approximately 0.085.

Time point described: pretreatment peripheral blood. Measured with immunoSEQ multiplex PCR; TCRdb has only the in-frame clones, and not every one. The sample has 45,000 to 55,000 clones; about four fifths are singletons. The CDR3 contains 16 residues. V lost 0 bases to trimming and J lost 5 bases; unmatched junction nucleotides: 7. CDR1 is MNHEY and CDR2 is SVGAGI in the germline V gene. This sequence originates from a man in his 70s with urothelial cancer. The chain employs TRBV6-5 and TRBJ2-1; the match to TRBD2 covers 7 bases. The specimen was PBMCs, collected around atezolizumab (anti-PD-L1) treatment. CDR3 amino acids: CASSYSGGRFNNEQFF. CDR3 DNA sequence: TGTGCCAGCAGTTACTCGGGCGGGAGATTCAACAATGAGCAGTTCTTC.